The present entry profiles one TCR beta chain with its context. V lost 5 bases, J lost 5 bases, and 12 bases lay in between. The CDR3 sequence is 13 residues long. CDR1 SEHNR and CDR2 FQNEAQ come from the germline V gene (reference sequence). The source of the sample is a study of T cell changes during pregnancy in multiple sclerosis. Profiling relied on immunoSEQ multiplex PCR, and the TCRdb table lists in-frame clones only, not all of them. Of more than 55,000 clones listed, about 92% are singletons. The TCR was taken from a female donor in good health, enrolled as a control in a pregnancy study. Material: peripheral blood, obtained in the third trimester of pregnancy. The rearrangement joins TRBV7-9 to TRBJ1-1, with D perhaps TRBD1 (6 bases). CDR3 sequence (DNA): TGTGCCAGCAGCCTGGGGACAACGACTGAAGCTTTCTTT. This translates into CASSLGTTTEAFF. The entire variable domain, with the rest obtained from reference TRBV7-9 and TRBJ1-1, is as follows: DTGVSQNPRHKITKRGQNVTFRCDPISEHNRLYWYRQTLGQGPEFLTYFQNEAQLEKSRLLSDRFSAERPKGSFSTLEIQRTEQGDSAMYLCASSLGTTTEAFFGQGTRLTVV.